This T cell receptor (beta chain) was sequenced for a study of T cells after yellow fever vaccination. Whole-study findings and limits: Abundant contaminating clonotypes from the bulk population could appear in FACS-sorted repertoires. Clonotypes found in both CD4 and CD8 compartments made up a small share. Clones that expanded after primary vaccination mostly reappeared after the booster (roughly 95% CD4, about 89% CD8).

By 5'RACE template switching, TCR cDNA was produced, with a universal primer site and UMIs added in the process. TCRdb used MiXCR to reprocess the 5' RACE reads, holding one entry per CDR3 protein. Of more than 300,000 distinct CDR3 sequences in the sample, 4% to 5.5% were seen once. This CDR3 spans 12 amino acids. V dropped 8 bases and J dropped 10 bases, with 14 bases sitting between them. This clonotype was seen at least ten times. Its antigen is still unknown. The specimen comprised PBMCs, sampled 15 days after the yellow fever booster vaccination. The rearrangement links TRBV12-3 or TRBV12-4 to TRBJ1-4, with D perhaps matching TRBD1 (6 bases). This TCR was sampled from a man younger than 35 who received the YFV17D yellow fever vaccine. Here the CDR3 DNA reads TGTGCCAGCCGCTGGGGGCCGGGAAAACTGTTTTTT. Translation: CASRWGPGKLFF.